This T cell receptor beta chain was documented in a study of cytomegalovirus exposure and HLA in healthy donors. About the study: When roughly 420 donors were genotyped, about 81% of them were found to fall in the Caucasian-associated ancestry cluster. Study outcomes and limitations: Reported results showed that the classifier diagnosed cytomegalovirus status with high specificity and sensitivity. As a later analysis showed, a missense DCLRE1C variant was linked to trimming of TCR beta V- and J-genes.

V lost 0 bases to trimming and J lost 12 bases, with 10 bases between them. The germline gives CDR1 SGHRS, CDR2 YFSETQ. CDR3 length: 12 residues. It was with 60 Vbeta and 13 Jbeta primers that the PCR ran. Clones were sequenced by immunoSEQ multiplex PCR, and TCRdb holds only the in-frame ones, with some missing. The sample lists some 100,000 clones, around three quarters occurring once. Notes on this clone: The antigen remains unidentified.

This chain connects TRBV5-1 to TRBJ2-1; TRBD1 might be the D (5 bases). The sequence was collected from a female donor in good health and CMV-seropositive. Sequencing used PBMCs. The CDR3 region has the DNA TGCGCCAGCAGCTTGGAGGGGTCGGGGCAGTTCTTC. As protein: CASSLEGSGQFF.